The text below deals with one TCR beta chain. The antigen is unknown. The sample belongs to a study of post-analysis software for immune sequencing data. Points from the study as a whole: TRBV segments more frequent in patients than in controls numbered roughly five and included TRBV5-6, TRBV5-1 and TRBV20-1.

Tagging with unique molecular identifiers was a feature of the TCR beta cDNA libraries. TCRdb reanalysed the PCR reads using MiXCR and keeps one entry per CDR3 protein. Counted here are roughly 700,000 distinct CDR3 sequences, about 27% occurring once; the ten biggest clones make up more than 0.45%. The CDR3 length is 13 residues. Germline V gives CDR1 DFQATT, CDR2 SNEGSKA (reference sequence). The V end lost 1 base, the J end lost 0 bases, and 6 bases lay between the germline ends. This TCR derives from a girl aged 10-17 years with multiple sclerosis. V is TRBV20-1 and J is TRBJ1-2; D is ambiguous. Material: blood. The DNA for the CDR3 is TGCAGTGCTAGAGGGGATCCTAACTATGGCTACACCTTC. This sequence encodes CSARGDPNYGYTF.